This T cell receptor (beta chain) was recovered during a study of CD8+ T cells in alopecia areata. The wider study: Treated patients received oral tofacitinib, 5 to 10 mg twice daily. Study-wide points: Clonality was higher in lesional than normal scalp, especially in alopecia totalis/universalis. Scalp repertoires also include resident alphabeta T cells from normal skin.

This clone was found a few times. Its antigen is unknown. After isolation, RNA underwent reverse transcription to generate cDNA as the sequencing template. Assay used: immunoSEQ multiplex PCR; TCRdb lists only in-frame clones, some missing. In the table there are about 150,000 clones, around 47% of which are singletons. Sequenced input: CD4+ T cells sorted from blood. The clonotype comes from a human donor with alopecia areata.

CDR3 loop: CSVKWTSGQETQYF. The CDR3 nucleotides read TGCAGCGTTAAATGGACTAGCGGACAAGAGACCCAGTACTTC. The rearrangement links TRBV29-1 to TRBJ2-5; 10 bases are a match to TRBD2. Unmatched junction bases numbered 5, after V lost 5 bases and J lost 2 bases. Germline V lookup: CDR1 SQVTM, CDR2 ANQGSEA. The CDR3 runs to 14 residues.